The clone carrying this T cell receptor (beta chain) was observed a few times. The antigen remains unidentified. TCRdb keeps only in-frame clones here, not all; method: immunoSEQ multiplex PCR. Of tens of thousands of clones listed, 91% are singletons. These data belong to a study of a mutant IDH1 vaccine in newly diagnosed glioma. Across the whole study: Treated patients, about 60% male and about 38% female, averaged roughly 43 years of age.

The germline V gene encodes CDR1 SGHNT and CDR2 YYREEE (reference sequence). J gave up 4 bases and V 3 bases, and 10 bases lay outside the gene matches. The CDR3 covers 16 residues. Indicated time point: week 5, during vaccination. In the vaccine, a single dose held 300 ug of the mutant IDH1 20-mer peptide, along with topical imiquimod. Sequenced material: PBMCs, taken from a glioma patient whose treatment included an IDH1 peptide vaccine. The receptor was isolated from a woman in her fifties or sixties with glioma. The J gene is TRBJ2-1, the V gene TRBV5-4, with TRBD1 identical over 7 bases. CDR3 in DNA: TGTGCCAGCAGCTCCGGTAGGCAGGGGGATTACAATGAGCAGTTCTTC. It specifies CASSSGRQGDYNEQFF.